The present T cell receptor beta chain was sequenced within a study of chemoradiotherapy in HPV16-positive cancers. Study results and caveats: HPV-responsive T-cell expansion during chemoradiotherapy was linked to improved recurrence-free survival in HPV16-positive patients.

The CDR3 consists of 13 residues. In germline, CDR1 is MNHEY, CDR2 SMNVEV (reference sequence). V was cut by 5 bases and J by 0 bases, with 5 bases left in between. Using immunoSEQ multiplex PCR, the repertoire was profiled, and TCRdb retains in-frame clones only, with some absent. The sample holds about 68,000 clones, more than 70% seen once. A single count supports this clone. The antigen is undetermined. This sample includes further DNA sequences coding for the same CDR3. This chain links TRBV27 with TRBJ2-1; no reliable D call. Sequencing used blood, obtained from a patient who underwent chemoradiotherapy. The sequence came from a human donor with HPV-associated anogenital cancer. CDR3 loop: CASSRSSYNEQFF. The CDR3 DNA reads TGTGCCAGCAGTCGGAGCTCCTACAATGAGCAGTTCTTC.